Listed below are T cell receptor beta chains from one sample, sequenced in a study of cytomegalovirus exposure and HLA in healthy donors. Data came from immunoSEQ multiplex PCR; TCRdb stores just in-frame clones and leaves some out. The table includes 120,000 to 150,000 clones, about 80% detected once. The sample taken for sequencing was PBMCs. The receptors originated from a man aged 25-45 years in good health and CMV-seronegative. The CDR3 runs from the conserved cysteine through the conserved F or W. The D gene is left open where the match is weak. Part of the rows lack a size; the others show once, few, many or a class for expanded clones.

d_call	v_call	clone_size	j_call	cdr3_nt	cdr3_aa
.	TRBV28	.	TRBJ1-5	TGTGCCAGCATCCCTTTCGCCGGGGTGGTCCGTCAGCCCCAGCATTTT	CASIPFAGVVRQPQHF
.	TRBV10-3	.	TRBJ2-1	TGTGCCATCAGTGAGCCTAAGGACAGCGGCAATGAGCAGTTCTTC	CAISEPKDSGNEQFF
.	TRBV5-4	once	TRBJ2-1	TGTGCCAGCAGCACAGGCAAACCAAAGCCCAATGAGCAGTTCTTC	CASSTGKPKPNEQFF
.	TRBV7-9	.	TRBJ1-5	TGTGCCAGCAGCTACGACAGTTATCAGCCCCAGCATTTT	CASSYDSYQPQHF
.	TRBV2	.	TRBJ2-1	TGTGCCAGCAATGGCGGCTACAATGAGCAGTTCTTC	CASNGGYNEQFF
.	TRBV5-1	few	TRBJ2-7	TGCGCCAGCAACCCGGAGGGGGGGACCTACGAGCAGTACTTC	CASNPEGGTYEQYF
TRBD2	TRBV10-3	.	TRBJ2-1	TGTGCCATCAGTGCCTCGGGACTAGCGGGGGCCAGCTACAATGAGCAGTTCTTC	CAISASGLAGASYNEQFF
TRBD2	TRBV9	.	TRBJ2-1	TGTGCCAGCAGCGTAGCCGCCGCCGGGACTAGCGGGTTAGGTGAGCAGTTCTTC	CASSVAAAGTSGLGEQFF
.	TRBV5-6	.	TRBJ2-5	TGTGCCAGCAGCTTGGATGTAGAAGAGACCCAGTACTTC	CASSLDVEETQYF
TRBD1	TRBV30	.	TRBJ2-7	TGTGCCTGGAGTGTACGGGGACAGGGGATAGACGAGCAGTACTTC	CAWSVRGQGIDEQYF
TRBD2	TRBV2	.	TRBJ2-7	TGTGCCAGCAGTCCTAGCTCTTTCCATAGCGGGGTAACCTACGAGCAGTACTTC	CASSPSSFHSGVTYEQYF
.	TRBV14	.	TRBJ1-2	TGTGCCAGCAGCCAGACAGGAAAAGCTAACTATGGCTACACCTTC	CASSQTGKANYGYTF
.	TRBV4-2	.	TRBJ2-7	TGTGCCAGCAGCCAACCCGCCGGAGGGGGCACAGGTCGGCTTTCCTACGAGCAGTACTTC	CASSQPAGGGTGRLSYEQYF
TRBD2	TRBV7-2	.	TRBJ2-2	TGTGCCAGCAGCTTATTAGCGGGGGCCGCCGGGGAGCTGTTTTTT	CASSLLAGAAGELFF
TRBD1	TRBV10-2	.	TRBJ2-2	TGCGCCAGCAATTCCTTAGGACAGGGGGCGAACACCGGGGAGCTGTTTTTT	CASNSLGQGANTGELFF
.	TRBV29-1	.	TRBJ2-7	TGCAGTGGGGGGAGCTCCTACGAGCAGTACTTC	CSGGSSYEQYF
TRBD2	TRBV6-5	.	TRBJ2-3	TGTGCCAGCAGGACCAGCGGGAGGCGCACAGATACGCAGTATTTT	CASRTSGRRTDTQYF
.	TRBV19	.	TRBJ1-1	TGTGCCAGTAGTATCGCGAGACAAAGCCGAGCTTTCTTT	CASSIARQSRAFF